This note documents a single TCR beta chain sequence. This sample was included in a study of shared clonotypes between healthy human individuals. Germline V gives CDR1 SGHRS, CDR2 YFSETQ. This CDR3 has 14 residues. The V gene lost 8 bases and the J gene lost 3 bases, with 17 bases spanning the gap. The assay was immunoSEQ multiplex PCR, and TCRdb's table has in-frame clones only and misses some. The table has hundreds of thousands of clones, about 95% seen once; the top ten hold approximately 0.06%. The material sequenced was naive CD4+ T cells sorted from blood. The subset is: CD45RA+ positively selected. The sequence came from a young woman in good health. The genes are TRBV5-1 and TRBJ1-1; D is unclear. CDR3 bases: TGCGCCAGTAACCCAGTCGCTGGGTACACTGAAGCTTTCTTT. Translated, it gives CASNPVAGYTEAFF.